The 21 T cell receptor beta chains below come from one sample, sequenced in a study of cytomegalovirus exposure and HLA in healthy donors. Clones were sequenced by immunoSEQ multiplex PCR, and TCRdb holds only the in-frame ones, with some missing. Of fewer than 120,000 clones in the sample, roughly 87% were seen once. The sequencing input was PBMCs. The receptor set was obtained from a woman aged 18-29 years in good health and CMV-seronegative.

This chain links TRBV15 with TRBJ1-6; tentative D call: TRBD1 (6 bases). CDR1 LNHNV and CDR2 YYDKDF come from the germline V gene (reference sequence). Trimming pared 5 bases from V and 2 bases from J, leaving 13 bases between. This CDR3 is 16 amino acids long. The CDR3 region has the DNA TGTGCCACCAGCCGGCAACAGGGAACCTATAATTCACCCCTCCACTTT. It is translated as CATSRQQGTYNSPLHF.

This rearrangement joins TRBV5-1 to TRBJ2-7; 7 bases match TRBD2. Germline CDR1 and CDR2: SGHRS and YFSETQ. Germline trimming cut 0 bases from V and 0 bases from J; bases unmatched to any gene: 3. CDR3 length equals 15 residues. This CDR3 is CASSLVLADSYEQYF. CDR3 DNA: TGCGCCAGCAGCTTGGTCCTAGCGGACTCCTACGAGCAGTACTTC.

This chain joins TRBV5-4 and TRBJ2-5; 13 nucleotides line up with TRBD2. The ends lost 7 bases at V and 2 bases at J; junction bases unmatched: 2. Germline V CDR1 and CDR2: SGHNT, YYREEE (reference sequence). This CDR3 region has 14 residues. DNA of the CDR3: TGTGCCAGCCGGACTAGCGGGGGACAAGAGACCCAGTACTTC. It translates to CASRTSGGQETQYF.

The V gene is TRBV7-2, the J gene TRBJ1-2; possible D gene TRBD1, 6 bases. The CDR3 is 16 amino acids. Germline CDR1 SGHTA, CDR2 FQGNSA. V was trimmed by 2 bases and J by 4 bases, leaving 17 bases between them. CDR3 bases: TGTGCCAGCAGCTTACCCCTTGGGGGCGACTTCTATGGCTACACCTTC. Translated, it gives CASSLPLGGDFYGYTF.

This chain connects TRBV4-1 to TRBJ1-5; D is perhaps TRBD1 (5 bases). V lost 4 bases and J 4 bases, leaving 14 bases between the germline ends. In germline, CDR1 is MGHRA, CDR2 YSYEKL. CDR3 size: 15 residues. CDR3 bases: TGCGCCAGCAGCCCCCTCTGGACACTTAATCAGCCCCAGCATTTT. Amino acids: CASSPLWTLNQPQHF.

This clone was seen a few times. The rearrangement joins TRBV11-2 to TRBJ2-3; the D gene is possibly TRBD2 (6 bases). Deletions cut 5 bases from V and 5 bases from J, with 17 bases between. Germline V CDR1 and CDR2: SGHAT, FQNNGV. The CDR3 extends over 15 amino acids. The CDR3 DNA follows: TGTGCCAGCAGCCCCTTCGGGGGAGGCGTAGATACGCAGTATTTT. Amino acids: CASSPFGGGVDTQYF.

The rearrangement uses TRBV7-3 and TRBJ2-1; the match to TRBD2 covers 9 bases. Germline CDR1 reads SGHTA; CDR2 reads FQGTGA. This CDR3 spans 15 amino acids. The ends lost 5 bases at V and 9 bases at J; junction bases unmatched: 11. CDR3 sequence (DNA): TGTGCCAGCAGCCCCCACGCGGGAGGGCCGTTTGAGCAGTTCTTC. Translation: CASSPHAGGPFEQFF.

Written as DNA, the CDR3 is TGTGCCAGCAGACCAACGGGGTCTGGGGCCAACGTCCTGACTTTC. Protein sequence: CASRPTGSGANVLTF. The chain recombines TRBV27 with TRBJ2-6; the D gene is possibly TRBD2 (5 bases). The CDR3 extends over 15 amino acids. The V gene lost 6 bases and the J gene lost 1 base, with 10 bases spanning the gap. From germline, CDR1 is MNHEY and CDR2 SMNVEV (reference sequence).

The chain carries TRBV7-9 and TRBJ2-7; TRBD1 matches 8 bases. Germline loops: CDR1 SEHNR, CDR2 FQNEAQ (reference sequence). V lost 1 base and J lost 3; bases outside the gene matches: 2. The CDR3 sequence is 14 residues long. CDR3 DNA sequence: TGTGCCAGCAGCTTAGGGGACAGGCTCTACGAGCAGTACTTC. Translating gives CASSLGDRLYEQYF.

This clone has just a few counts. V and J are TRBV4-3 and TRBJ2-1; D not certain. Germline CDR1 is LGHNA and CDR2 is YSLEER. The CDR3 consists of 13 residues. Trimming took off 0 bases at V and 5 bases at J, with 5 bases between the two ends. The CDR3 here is CASSQDSHNEQFF. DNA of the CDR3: TGCGCCAGCAGCCAAGATAGTCACAATGAGCAGTTCTTC.

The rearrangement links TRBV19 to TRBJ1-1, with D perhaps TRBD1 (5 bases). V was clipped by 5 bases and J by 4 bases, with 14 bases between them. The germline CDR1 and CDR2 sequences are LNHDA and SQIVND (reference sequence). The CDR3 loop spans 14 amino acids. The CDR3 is CASSPGVFSTEAFF. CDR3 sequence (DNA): TGTGCCAGTAGTCCGGGGGTATTCAGCACTGAAGCTTTCTTT. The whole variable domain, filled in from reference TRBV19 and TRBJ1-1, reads DGGITQSPKYLFRKEGQNVTLSCEQNLNHDAMYWYRQDPGQGLRLIYYSQIVNDFQKGDIAEGYSVSREKKESFPLTVTSAQKNPTAFYLCASSPGVFSTEAFFGQGTRLTVV.

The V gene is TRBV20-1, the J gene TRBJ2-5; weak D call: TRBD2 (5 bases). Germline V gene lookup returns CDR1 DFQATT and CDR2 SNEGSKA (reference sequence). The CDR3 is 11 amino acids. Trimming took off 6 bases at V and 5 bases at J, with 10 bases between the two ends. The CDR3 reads CSAARGETQYF. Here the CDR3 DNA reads TGCAGTGCGGCTCGAGGGGAGACCCAGTACTTC.

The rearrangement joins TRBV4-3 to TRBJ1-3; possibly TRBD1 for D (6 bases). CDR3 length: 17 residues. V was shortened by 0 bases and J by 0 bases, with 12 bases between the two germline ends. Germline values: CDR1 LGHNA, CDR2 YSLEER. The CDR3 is CASSQDPQGRSGNTIYF. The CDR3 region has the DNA TGCGCCAGCAGCCAAGACCCACAGGGCCGCTCTGGAAACACCATATATTTT.

CDR3 nucleotides: TGTGCCAGCAGCGAGACAGGGGTGTTAGCCAAAAACATTCAGTACTTC. Protein product: CASSETGVLAKNIQYF. J is TRBJ2-4 and V is TRBV5-6, with TRBD1 matching 8 bases. The CDR3 has 16 residues. With V trimmed by 4 bases and J by 0 bases, 6 bases remained unmatched. Germline V gives CDR1 SGHDT, CDR2 YYEEEE.

CDR3 protein: CASSLEPDQPQHF. Here the CDR3 DNA reads TGTGCCAGCAGCCTAGAGCCTGATCAGCCCCAGCATTTT. The genes are TRBV7-9 and TRBJ1-5; no clear D gene. V dropped 5 bases and J dropped 5 bases, with 10 bases sitting between them. Germline CDR1 is SEHNR and CDR2 is FQNEAQ (reference sequence). There are 13 residues in the CDR3.

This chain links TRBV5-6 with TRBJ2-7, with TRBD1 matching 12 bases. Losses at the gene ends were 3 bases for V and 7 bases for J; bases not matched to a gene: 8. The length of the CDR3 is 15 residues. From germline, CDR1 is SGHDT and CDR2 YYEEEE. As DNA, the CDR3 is TGTGCCAGCAGCTCCGTGGGACAGGGGGCCAGGGAGCAGTACTTC. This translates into CASSSVGQGAREQYF.

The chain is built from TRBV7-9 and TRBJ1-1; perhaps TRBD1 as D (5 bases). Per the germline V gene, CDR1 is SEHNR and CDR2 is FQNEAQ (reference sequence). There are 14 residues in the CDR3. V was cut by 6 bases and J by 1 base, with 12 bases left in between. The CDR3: CASSPQTGNTEAFF. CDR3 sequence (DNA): TGTGCCAGCAGTCCCCAAACAGGGAACACTGAAGCTTTCTTT.

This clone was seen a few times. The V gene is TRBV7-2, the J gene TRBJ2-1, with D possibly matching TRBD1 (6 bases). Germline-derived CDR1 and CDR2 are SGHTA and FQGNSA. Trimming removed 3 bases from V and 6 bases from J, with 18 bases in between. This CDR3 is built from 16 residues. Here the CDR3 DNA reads TGTGCCAGCAGCTTCTTTGTTTTGGGGGCCGGCAATGAGCAGTTCTTC. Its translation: CASSFFVLGAGNEQFF.

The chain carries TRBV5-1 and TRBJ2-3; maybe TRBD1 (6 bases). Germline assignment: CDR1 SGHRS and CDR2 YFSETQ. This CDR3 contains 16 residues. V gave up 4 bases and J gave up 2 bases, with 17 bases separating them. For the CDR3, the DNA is TGCGCCAGCAGCCCTCCGTGGGACACCAACACAGATACGCAGTATTTT. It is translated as CASSPPWDTNTDTQYF. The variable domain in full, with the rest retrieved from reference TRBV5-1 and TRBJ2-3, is KAGVTQTPRYLIKTRGQQVTLSCSPISGHRSVSWYQQTPGQGLQFLFEYFSETQRNKGNFPGRFSGRQFSNSRSEMNVSTLELGDSALYLCASSPPWDTNTDTQYFGPGTRLTVL.

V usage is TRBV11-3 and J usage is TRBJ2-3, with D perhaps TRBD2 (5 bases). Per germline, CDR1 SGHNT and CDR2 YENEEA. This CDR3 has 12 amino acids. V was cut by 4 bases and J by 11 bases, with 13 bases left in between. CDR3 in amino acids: CASSSGSVEQYF. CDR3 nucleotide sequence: TGTGCCAGCAGCTCGGGGAGCGTGGAGCAGTATTTT.

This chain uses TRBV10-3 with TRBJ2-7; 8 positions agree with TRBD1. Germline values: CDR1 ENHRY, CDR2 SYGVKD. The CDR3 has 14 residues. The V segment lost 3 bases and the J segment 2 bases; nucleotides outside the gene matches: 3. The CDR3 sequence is CAISEWDRTYEQYF. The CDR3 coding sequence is TGTGCCATCAGTGAATGGGACAGGACCTACGAGCAGTACTTC.